Following are 25 T cell receptor beta chains from one sample sequenced in a study of CD8 T cells in ankylosing spondylitis. The study, taken as a whole, reports: What seemed typical of ankylosing spondylitis blood was a TCR beta motif built from several highly homologous variants.

TCRdb analysed the 5' RACE reads with MiXCR anew, one entry per CDR3 protein. The sample gives about 210,000 distinct CDR3 sequences, around 6.6% of which show up once; over 12% is in the top ten. Their specific antigens are unknown. Sequencing was carried out using blood, either unsorted or a sorted T cell fraction (not recorded which). The receptors come from a male donor with ankylosing spondylitis.

This clonotype was seen at least ten times. This chain joins TRBV5-1 and TRBJ2-1; D may be TRBD1 (6 bases). The CDR3 extends over 16 amino acids. CDR1 and CDR2 from the germline V gene are SGHRS and YFSETQ. Trimming removed 4 bases at V and 8 bases at J, with 22 bases between. This CDR3 reads CASSQGLSVRYDEQFF. As DNA, the CDR3 is TGCGCCAGCAGCCAGGGGCTCTCCGTCCGTTATGATGAGCAGTTCTTC.

Concerning this clonotype itself: With a much larger clone just one base away, this may be a read error. The J gene is TRBJ2-7, the V gene TRBV20-1; D is ambiguous. V was clipped by 4 bases and J by 3 bases, with 22 bases between them. The germline CDR1 and CDR2 sequences are DFQATT and SNEGSKA (reference sequence). The length of the CDR3 is 16 residues. The CDR3 here is CSAKSDFGVVHYEQYF. The CDR3 nucleotides are TGCAGTGCTAAAAGCGATTTCGGTGTGGTGCACTACGAGCAGTACTTC.

This clonotype was seen many times. The chain is built from TRBV4-2 and TRBJ2-3, with D uncertain. The CDR3 totals 17 residues. CDR1 LGHNA and CDR2 YNFKEQ come from the germline V gene. Trimming pared 0 bases from V and 4 bases from J, leaving 17 bases between. The DNA for the CDR3 is TGTGCCAGCAGCCAAGATTCAGAGCGCGGTGAAGCAGATACGCAGTATTTT. Its translation: CASSQDSERGEADTQYF.

This clonotype was seen ten or more times. The chain has TRBV3-1 and TRBJ2-7; unclear D gene. This CDR3 is built from 13 residues. Germline V gives CDR1 LGHDT, CDR2 YNNKEL (reference sequence). V was shortened by 2 bases and J by 1 base, with 6 bases between the two germline ends. CDR3 in amino acids: CASSQLISYEQYF. CDR3 DNA: TGTGCCAGCAGCCAACTGATTTCCTACGAGCAGTACTTC.

Many counts were recorded for this clonotype. CDR3 protein: CASSKGQGLWNEQFF. CDR3 bases: TGTGCCAGCAGCAAAGGCCAGGGCCTCTGGAATGAGCAGTTCTTC. The V call is TRBV21-1, the J call TRBJ2-1; the DNA was not compared with TRBD2, the D call given in the table. TRBV21-1 is annotated as a pseudogene. The CDR3 has 15 residues.

The table lists this clonotype with many counts. The chain carries TRBV10-3 and TRBJ2-7; unclear D gene. CDR1 is ENHRY and CDR2 is SYGVKD in the germline V gene. V was shortened by 10 bases and J by 3 bases, with 10 bases between the two germline ends. CDR3 length: 11 amino acids. This CDR3 reads CATEEGYEQYF. The CDR3, as DNA: TGTGCCACCGAGGAAGGCTACGAGCAGTACTTC.

This clonotype showed up many times. The chain is built from TRBV12-3 or TRBV12-4 and TRBJ2-1; the match to TRBD2 covers 8 bases. V shed 8 bases and J 4 bases; nucleotides not matched to a gene: 10. CDR3 length: 15 residues. This CDR3 reads CASLGGGLVYNEQFF. The CDR3 DNA is TGTGCCAGCCTTGGCGGGGGACTAGTTTACAATGAGCAGTTCTTC.

As regards this clonotype: One end of the junction fails to match germline, which may point to a read error. V gene TRBV20-1 combines with J gene TRBJ2-1; 9 bases are a match to TRBD1. The CDR3 has 12 residues. Germline V gene sequence: CDR1 DFQATT, CDR2 SNEGSKA (reference sequence). This CDR3 reads CSARDRRDRVLF. The CDR3 DNA follows: TGCAGTGCTAGAGATAGAAGGGACAGGGTCCTCTTC.

This clonotype was seen at least ten times. V is TRBV27 and J is TRBJ2-5, with a weak D call TRBD1 (6 bases). CDR1 and CDR2 (germline): MNHEY, SMNVEV (reference sequence). The CDR3 contains 17 residues. Between the trimmed V and J ends, which lost 4 bases and 7 bases, there was a span of 25 bases. In DNA form, the CDR3 reads TGTGCCAGCAGTTCCTCACCTGGACAGTTGAGGGTCGTGACCCAGTACTTC. Its protein is CASSSSPGQLRVVTQYF.

This clonotype was found many times. The chain links TRBV4-1 to TRBJ2-2; TRBD2 agrees at 11 bases. The CDR3 is made up of 17 amino acids. V shed 2 bases and J 8 bases; nucleotides not matched to a gene: 10. Germline V CDR1 and CDR2: MGHRA, YSYEKL. The CDR3, as DNA: TGCGCCAGCAGCCAAAAGCCGGGACTAGCGGCCCTGGGGGAGCTGTTTTTT. Translated: CASSQKPGLAALGELFF.

This clonotype was counted at least ten times. The rearrangement uses TRBV5-1 and TRBJ2-1, with 10 bases that match TRBD2. This CDR3 is built from 14 residues. V shed 8 bases, J shed 6 bases, and the junction held 8 bases outside the gene matches. The germline gives CDR1 SGHRS, CDR2 YFSETQ. In nucleotides, the CDR3 is TGCGCCAGTTCCTGGACTAGCGGCTTCAATGAGCAGTTCTTC. As protein: CASSWTSGFNEQFF. Using reference TRBV5-1 and TRBJ2-1 for the parts outside the CDR3, the full variable domain is KAGVTQTPRYLIKTRGQQVTLSCSPISGHRSVSWYQQTPGQGLQFLFEYFSETQRNKGNFPGRFSGRQFSNSRSEMNVSTLELGDSALYLCASSWTSGFNEQFFGPGTRLTVL.

In its sample, this clonotype was seen many times. The V call is TRBV27, the J call TRBJ2-7; D remains unclear. CDR1 and CDR2 from the germline V gene are MNHEY and SMNVEV (reference sequence). There are 13 residues in the CDR3. Trimming pared 0 bases from V and 2 bases from J, leaving 5 bases between. DNA of the CDR3: TGTGCCAGCAGTTTATCATCGCCCTACGAGCAGTACTTC. This sequence encodes CASSLSSPYEQYF.

The V and J genes are TRBV19 and TRBJ1-1, with D unclear. Germline V gene sequence: CDR1 LNHDA, CDR2 SQIVND (reference sequence). Trimming removed 4 bases from V and 1 base from J, with 13 bases in between. CDR3 length: 15 residues. In nucleotides, the CDR3 is TGTGCCAGTAGTAGGATTTGGGGTGAGAACACTGAAGCTTTCTTT. Its protein product is CASSRIWGENTEAFF.

J is TRBJ2-7 and V is TRBV6-1; TRBD1 matches at 10 bases. The CDR3 loop spans 14 amino acids. V lost 8 bases, J lost 1 base, and 5 bases stayed unmatched. CDR1 is MNHNS and CDR2 is SASEGT in the germline V gene. Here the CDR3 reads CASHPGQGSYEQYF. For the CDR3, the DNA is TGTGCCAGCCATCCGGGACAGGGGTCCTACGAGCAGTACTTC.

This clonotype showed up just a few times. The chain uses TRBV18 and TRBJ2-1, with 7 nucleotides matching TRBD2. Per germline, CDR1 KGHSH and CDR2 LQKENI. The CDR3 totals 17 residues. J was trimmed by 0 bases and V by 1 base; bases with no gene match: 6. CDR3 coding DNA: TGTGCCAGCTCACCACAAGTGGGCGGGGGCTCCTACAATGAGCAGTTCTTC. Amino acids: CASSPQVGGGSYNEQFF.

This clonotype was found many times. The chain employs TRBV9 and TRBJ2-3; D possibly corresponds to TRBD2 (6 bases). Germline CDR1 SGDLS, CDR2 YYNGEE. The length of the CDR3 is 13 residues. Trimming removed 4 bases at V and 11 bases at J, with 17 bases between. CDR3 sequence reads: CASSLEPGDEQYF. The CDR3 DNA sequence: TGTGCCAGCAGCCTAGAGCCGGGAGATGAGCAGTATTTT. The variable domain in full, completed from reference TRBV9 and TRBJ2-3, reads DSGVTQTPKHLITATGQRVTLRCSPRSGDLSVYWYQQSLDQGLQFLIQYYNGEERAKGNILERFSAQQFPDLHSELNLSSLELGDSALYFCASSLEPGDEQYFGPGTRLTVL.

This clonotype was seen ten or more times. The chain joins TRBV20-1 to TRBJ1-1; 7 positions agree with TRBD1. This CDR3 comprises 15 residues. Trimming at V came to 0 bases and at J to 5 bases, leaving 9 bases not matched to a gene. From germline, CDR1 is DFQATT and CDR2 SNEGSKA (reference sequence). CDR3 in amino acids: CSARDVDRDMTEAFF. Written as DNA, the CDR3 is TGCAGTGCTAGAGATGTCGACAGGGATATGACTGAAGCTTTCTTT.

The chain joins TRBV6-2 or TRBV6-3 to TRBJ2-7; 7 nucleotides align to TRBD1. CDR3 size: 14 residues. Trimming at V came to 4 bases and at J to 2 bases, leaving 5 bases not matched to a gene. Germline CDR1 is MNHEY and CDR2 is SVGEGT. In DNA, the CDR3 is TGTGCCAGCAGTTCCGGGACAGCTACCTACGAGCAGTACTTC. Its translation is CASSSGTATYEQYF.

The table lists this clonotype with a few counts. CDR3 bases: TGTGCCACCAGCAGGGGCTTCGGACAGGGGATAAAGGATACGCAGTATTTT. This gives the protein CATSRGFGQGIKDTQYF. This sequence joins TRBV15 and TRBJ2-3, with 9 bases matching TRBD1. CDR3 length: 17 amino acids. V dropped 3 bases and J dropped 6; count of bases not matched to a gene: 13. The germline V gene encodes CDR1 LNHNV and CDR2 YYDKDF (reference sequence).

The rearrangement links TRBV7-9 to TRBJ2-2; tentative D call: TRBD2 (6 bases). V lost 4 bases, J lost 6 bases, and 12 bases lay in between. The CDR3 consists of 14 residues. The germline V gene has CDR1 SEHNR and CDR2 FQNEAQ (reference sequence). DNA for the CDR3: TGTGCCAGCAGCTCGGGACTTTTATCCGGGGAGCTGTTTTTT. The encoded protein is CASSSGLLSGELFF.

This clonotype was seen repeatedly, ten times or more. As DNA, the CDR3 is TGTGCCAGCAGTTTCGCACTAGCGGGGCTCGCTGAGCAGTTCTTC. Amino acids: CASSFALAGLAEQFF. V usage is TRBV6-2 or TRBV6-3 and J usage is TRBJ2-1, with 10 bases matching TRBD2. Germline V gene sequence: CDR1 MNHEY, CDR2 SVGEGT. The J segment lost 9 bases and the V segment lost 4 bases, leaving 9 bases of the junction unmatched. CDR3 length: 15 amino acids.

The sample holds a few counts of this clonotype. CDR3: CASSLTPGQGPSGELFF. CDR3 DNA sequence: TGTGCCAGCAGCTTGACACCGGGACAGGGCCCCTCGGGGGAGCTGTTTTTT. V gene TRBV7-6 combines with J gene TRBJ2-2; 9 positions match TRBD1. Germline-derived CDR1 and CDR2 are SGHVS and FNYEAQ. V shed 3 bases and J 8 bases; nucleotides not matched to a gene: 13. CDR3 length equals 17 residues. Combining the CDR3 with reference TRBV7-6 and TRBJ2-2 gives the whole variable domain GAGVSQSPRYKVTKRGQDVALRCDPISGHVSLYWYRQALGQGPEFLTYFNYEAQQDKSGLPNDRFSAERPEGSISTLTIQRTEQRDSAMYRCASSLTPGQGPSGELFFGEGSRLTVL.

This clonotype was seen many times. V gene TRBV4-2 combines with J gene TRBJ2-7, with D possibly TRBD2 on 5 matching bases. V was shortened by 0 bases and J by 6 bases, with 18 bases between the two germline ends. Germline CDR1 LGHNA, CDR2 YNFKEQ. The length of the CDR3 is 16 residues. The CDR3 sequence is CASSQEPGLGSGEQYF. CDR3 bases: TGTGCCAGCAGCCAAGAACCTGGGCTGGGGAGCGGCGAGCAGTACTTC.

This clonotype was picked up many times. J is TRBJ1-5 and V is TRBV6-2 or TRBV6-3; D gene ambiguous. Germline V gene lookup returns CDR1 MNHEY and CDR2 SVGEGT. Trimming shortened V by 4 bases and J by 4 bases, and 14 bases separated the two germline ends. The CDR3 runs 15 residues. The CDR3 region is CASSWLGGNNQPQHF. DNA of the CDR3: TGTGCCAGCAGTTGGCTAGGAGGGAATAATCAGCCCCAGCATTTT.

This clonotype was detected many times. V gene TRBV5-1 combines with J gene TRBJ2-4; TRBD1 might be the D (6 bases). Between the trimmed V and J ends, which lost 4 bases and 8 bases, there was a span of 10 bases. CDR1 and CDR2 from the germline V gene are SGHRS and YFSETQ. The CDR3 sequence is 12 residues long. The CDR3 loop reads CASSLSGDIQYF. The CDR3 region has the DNA TGCGCCAGCAGCCTCTCAGGGGACATTCAGTACTTC.